This record looks at one TCR beta chain sequence and its context. Its cognate antigen is unknown. The primer mix had 60 Vbeta and 13 Jbeta primers. Only in-frame clones appear in the TCRdb table, and some are missing; sequencing was by immunoSEQ multiplex PCR. The sample contains approximately 73,000 clones, under 70% of which appear only once. The data belong to a study of cytomegalovirus exposure and HLA in healthy donors. Looking at the study overall: Among roughly 180 million T cells, an earlier analysis found 117 million unique TCR beta sequences. Overall study results and limits: Rare TCR sequences dominated, though some public TCRs recurred in many donors. Available immune exposure information covered CMV serostatus only. Among the most significant clusters, several appeared linked to common viral pathogens in a later analysis.

This CDR3 is built from 15 residues. V was pared by 5 bases and J by 0 bases, with 5 bases of the junction left unmatched. Germline CDR1 SGHNT, CDR2 YENEEA. The sequenced material came from PBMCs. The receptor was isolated from a man aged 25 to 40 in good health and CMV-seropositive. The chain combines TRBV11-3 with TRBJ2-3; 7 bases align to TRBD2. The DNA for the CDR3 is TGTGCCAGCAGCCCTAGCGGTCGTAGCACAGATACGCAGTATTTT. Encoded protein: CASSPSGRSTDTQYF. Combining the CDR3 with reference TRBV11-3 and TRBJ2-3 gives the whole variable domain EAGVVQSPRYKIIEKKQPVAFWCNPISGHNTLYWYLQNLGQGPELLIRYENEEAVDDSQLPKDRFSAERLKGVDSTLKIQPAELGDSAVYLCASSPSGRSTDTQYFGPGTRLTVL.